What follows is one T cell receptor beta chain and its context. Its antigen is not yet known. No base quality values were provided; no much bigger clone lies one nucleotide off. The CDR3 measures 13 amino acids from cysteine to phenylalanine. Kept here is only the CDR3 DNA, which spans 39 bases and is read in frame from base 1. The junction shows trimming of 5 bases on V and 2 bases on J, plus 10 bases between the germline ends. Looking up the germline V gene (reference sequence) yields CDR1 DFQATT and CDR2 SNEGSKA. The record originates from a study of response to subunit inactivated influenza vaccine (dated by TCRdb to about 2018). Background on the whole study: The study used deep quantitative T cell receptor repertoire profiling to track responses to a trivalent subunit inactivated influenza vaccine. Findings and caveats that apply to the study as a whole: The authors proposed that each seasonal influenza vaccination may bring in only a limited number of new T cells.

The library was produced with RT-PCR. The instrument given in TCRdb is Illumina HiSeq 2500. In-frame beta chains were kept once TCRdb had trimmed the public reads at Q25 with fastp and called clones with MiXCR. Each entry merges the rows of one CDR3 protein and shows their most common DNA and genes. A total of more than 500,000 distinct CDR3 sequences appear in this sample, about 11% of them only once. Approximately 11% of the sample comes from the top ten. The same data also contributed to another study, on T cells expressing NK-cell markers. As noted in the second study: TCR beta cDNA libraries were prepared using 5'RACE template switching, which introduced a universal primer site and unique molecular identifiers. In sorted CD3+CD56+NKG2C+, CD3+CD56+NKG2C- and CD3+CD56-NKG2C+ T-cell subsets from 7 to 9 donors, TCR beta-chain repertoires were profiled. Among the eight sequenced donors, seven were HCMV-seropositive and one was HCMV-seronegative. In several experiments an anti-gammadeltaTCR antibody was added to restrict sorting to alphabetaTCR-expressing T cells. In over 5 donors, the dominant CD3+CD56+NKG2C+ clonotypes were among the top 10 CD8+ clonotypes and accounted for roughly 1.0-7.0% of CD8+ T cells. Those dominant clonotypes were again the most abundant among CD3+CD56-NKG2C+ cells in a handful of donors, at about 28.3-65%. Whether the expanded NKG2C-expressing T cell clones were specific for HCMV antigens remained unclear. The study sequenced eight donors, all healthy volunteers chosen at random: three men and five women. A commercial ELISA kit detecting HCMV-specific IgG in serum was used to determine HCMV serostatus. Peripheral blood mononuclear cells were isolated from blood by Ficoll density gradient centrifugation. Bulk peripheral blood T-cell repertoires were additionally sequenced from unsorted PBMC for several donors. cDNA synthesis was primed from the TCR beta constant segment and was followed by two successive PCR amplification steps. Illumina HiSeq 2000/2500, MiSeq or NextSeq was used to sequence libraries as 2 x 150 bp reads. MIGEC was used to demultiplex reads and group the reads by UMI, and MiTCR was used to assemble and quantify clonotypes. To exclude erroneous sequences, any TCR cDNA sequence not supported by at least two reads was discarded. The tcR package was used for downstream repertoire analysis, and clonotypes were matched between fractions using CDR3 nucleotide sequence together with V segment. VDJmatch was used to annotate antigen specificity against VDJdb, with one amino acid substitution in CDR3 allowed.

Sequenced material: PBMCs from blood, taken on the day of vaccination. The TCR originated in a man aged 50 or older who received an inactivated influenza vaccine. Donor details come from another sample of the same person, matched by shared clones. The chain joins TRBV20-1 to TRBJ2-1, with no reliable assignment of the D segment. The encoded CDR3 is CSAHTPTYNEQFF. The base sequence is TGCAGTGCTCATACTCCAACCTACAATGAGCAGTTCTTC.